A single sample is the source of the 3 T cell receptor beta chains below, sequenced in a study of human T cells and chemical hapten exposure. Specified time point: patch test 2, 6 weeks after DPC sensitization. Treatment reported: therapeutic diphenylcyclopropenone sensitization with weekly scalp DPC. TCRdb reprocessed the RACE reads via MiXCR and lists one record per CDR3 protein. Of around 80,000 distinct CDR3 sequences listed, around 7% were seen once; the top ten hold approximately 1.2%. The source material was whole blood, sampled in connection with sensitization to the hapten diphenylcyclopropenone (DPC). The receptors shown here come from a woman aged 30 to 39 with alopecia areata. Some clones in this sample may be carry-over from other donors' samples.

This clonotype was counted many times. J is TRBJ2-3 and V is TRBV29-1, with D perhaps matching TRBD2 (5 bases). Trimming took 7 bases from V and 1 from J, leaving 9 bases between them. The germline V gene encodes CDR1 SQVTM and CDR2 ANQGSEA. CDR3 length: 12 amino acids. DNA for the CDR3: TGCAGCGCCGAGGAGGGCACAGATACGCAGTATTTT. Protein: CSAEEGTDTQYF.

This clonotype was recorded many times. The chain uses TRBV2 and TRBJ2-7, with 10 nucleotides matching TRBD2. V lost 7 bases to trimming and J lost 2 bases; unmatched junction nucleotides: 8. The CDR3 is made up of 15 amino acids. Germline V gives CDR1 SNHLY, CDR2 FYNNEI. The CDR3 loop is CASKREGLTPYEQYF. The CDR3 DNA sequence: TGTGCCAGCAAGCGGGAGGGCTTAACCCCCTACGAGCAGTACTTC.

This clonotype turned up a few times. The CDR3 here is CASSQRAPGGTDTQYF. DNA of the CDR3: TGCGCCAGCAGCCAAAGGGCGCCCGGGGGCACAGATACGCAGTATTTT. The chain links TRBV23-1 to TRBJ2-3, with D possibly TRBD2 on 5 matching bases. TRBV23-1 falls under the ORF class, with uncertain function. V lost 6 bases to trimming and J lost 1 base, with 17 bases between them. This CDR3 has 16 residues.